This T cell receptor beta chain was recovered during a study of blood T cell repertoires in COVID-19. Profiled with immunoSEQ multiplex PCR; TCRdb holds only in-frame clones, not every one. The data hold a few hundred thousand clones, with about nine tenths observed a single time. The CDR3 is 17 residues long. Germline CDR1 and CDR2: SGHNT and YYREEE (reference sequence). V was pared by 4 bases and J by 3 bases, with 14 bases of the junction left unmatched. This receptor was obtained from a woman in her 30s with COVID-19, enrolled during active disease. This chain joins TRBV5-4 and TRBJ1-1; 8 bases agree with TRBD1. Material for sequencing was peripheral blood. This chain's CDR3 is CASSPWTGTFGDTEAFF. The CDR3 DNA is TGTGCCAGCAGCCCCTGGACAGGGACGTTCGGTGACACTGAAGCTTTCTTT.